Listed below are T cell receptor beta chains from one sample, sequenced in a study of response to subunit inactivated influenza vaccine. TCRdb passed the RT-PCR reads through MiXCR, listing each CDR3 protein once. The table has about 540,000 distinct CDR3 sequences, roughly 15% seen once. The sequences come from PBMCs from blood, collected 11 to 12 days after vaccination. These receptors were obtained from a man aged 45-60 years who received an inactivated influenza vaccine. The CDR3 runs from the conserved cysteine through the conserved F or W. The order of the fields is J gene, D gene, V gene, clone size, CDR3 protein, CDR3 DNA. The D gene is left open where the match is weak. Clone size is shown for a subset of rows, as once, few, many or a class of expanded clone.

TRBJ2-7,.,TRBV20-1,few,CSLPGSSYEQYF,TGCAGTCTCCCCGGGAGCTCCTACGAGCAGTACTTC
TRBJ1-2,.,TRBV29-1,.,CSVAEGGGNYGYTF,TGCAGCGTTGCCGAAGGGGGGGGAAACTATGGCTACACCTTC
TRBJ1-5,.,TRBV6-2/TRBV6-3,.,CASNHADRYSNQPQHF,TGTGCCAGCAACCACGCCGACAGATATAGCAATCAGCCCCAGCATTTT
TRBJ2-7,TRBD1,TRBV11-2,few,CASSSHRGPLGEQYF,TGTGCCAGCAGCTCGCACAGGGGGCCTCTAGGCGAGCAGTACTTC
TRBJ2-7,TRBD2,TRBV6-5,few,CASSYNGLAGVGEQYF,TGTGCCAGCAGTTACAACGGGCTAGCGGGAGTCGGCGAGCAGTACTTC
TRBJ2-3,.,TRBV20-1,.,CSARARVFADTQYF,TGCAGTGCTAGAGCAAGGGTATTCGCAGATACGCAGTATTTT
TRBJ2-1,.,TRBV25-1,few,CASRTQADGEQFF,TGTGCCAGCAGGACCCAAGCGGATGGTGAGCAGTTCTTC
TRBJ2-2,TRBD1,TRBV3-1,few,CASSQGQGRGGELFF,TGTGCCAGCAGCCAAGGACAGGGAAGGGGCGGGGAGCTGTTTTTT
TRBJ2-7,TRBD1,TRBV6-5,many,CASSYQRRTGSLYEQYF,TGTGCCAGCAGTTACCAAAGACGGACAGGAAGCCTCTACGAGCAGTACTTC
TRBJ2-3,.,TRBV20-1,few,CSADDAGRSTDTQYF,TGCAGTGCTGACGATGCGGGACGAAGCACAGATACGCAGTATTTT
TRBJ2-2,.,TRBV3-1,few,CASSQDQGTGELFF,TGTGCCAGCAGCCAAGATCAGGGGACCGGGGAGCTGTTTTTT
TRBJ2-7,.,TRBV28,few,CASVSRYEQYF,TGTGCCAGCGTTTCTAGGTACGAGCAGTACTTC
TRBJ2-7,TRBD2,TRBV7-8,many,CASSTTSSIALEQYF,TGTGCCAGCAGCACGACTAGCAGTATCGCCCTCGAGCAGTACTTC
TRBJ1-4,.,TRBV10-2,.,CASSDRPGAQEKLFF,TGCGCCAGCAGTGACCGTCCGGGGGCTCAGGAAAAACTGTTTTTT
TRBJ1-2,.,TRBV4-1,few,CASSPKPGLIQFNYGYTF,TGCGCCAGCAGCCCGAAACCTGGGCTAATACAGTTTAACTATGGCTACACCTTC
TRBJ1-1,TRBD1,TRBV5-1,.,CASSDRDRVSGTEAFF,TGCGCCAGCAGCGACCGGGACAGGGTATCGGGCACTGAAGCTTTCTTT
TRBJ2-7,TRBD1,TRBV7-8,few,CASSLGQGLSYEQYF,TGTGCCAGCAGCCTAGGACAGGGGCTATCCTACGAGCAGTACTTC
TRBJ1-6,.,TRBV19,.,CASSMVAVGSNSPLHF,TGTGCCAGTAGTATGGTTGCGGTCGGGTCTAATTCACCCCTCCACTTT
TRBJ1-5,.,TRBV21-1,few,CASSKPKTGGVNQPQHF,TGTGCCAGCAGCAAACCAAAGACAGGGGGGGTCAATCAGCCCCAGCATTTT
TRBJ2-5,.,TRBV2,few,CASSGGAVRETQYF,TGTGCCAGCAGTGGGGGAGCTGTTCGAGAGACCCAGTACTTC
TRBJ2-1,.,TRBV4-2,few,CASSAWTGAGAASSYNEQFF,TGTGCCAGCAGCGCTTGGACGGGGGCGGGGGCTGCGAGCTCCTACAATGAGCAGTTCTTC
TRBJ2-7,.,TRBV20-1,.,CSASGAMGTISYEQYF,TGCAGTGCTAGCGGGGCGATGGGGACGATCTCCTACGAGCAGTACTTC
TRBJ2-3,.,TRBV7-2,many,CASSPSSTDTQYF,TGTGCCAGCAGCCCATCTAGCACAGATACGCAGTATTTT
TRBJ2-7,.,TRBV5-1,few,CASSHTQGYEQYF,TGCGCCAGCAGCCACACACAGGGCTACGAGCAGTACTTC
TRBJ2-3,.,TRBV5-1,few,CASSLVLANTDTQYF,TGCGCCAGCAGCTTGGTACTAGCTAACACAGATACGCAGTATTTT
TRBJ2-1,TRBD2,TRBV10-3,few,CAIVGTSGSGEQFF,TGTGCCATCGTCGGGACTAGCGGGAGTGGTGAGCAGTTCTTC
TRBJ2-1,.,TRBV24-1,.,CATSDAWDNEQFF,TGTGCCACCAGTGATGCGTGGGACAATGAGCAGTTCTTC
TRBJ2-3,.,TRBV5-5,.,CASSQLEATQYF,TGTGCCAGCAGCCAACTAGAGGCTACGCAGTATTTT
TRBJ1-1,TRBD1,TRBV18,many,CASSPGTGVTEAFF,TGTGCCAGCTCACCAGGGACAGGGGTGACTGAAGCTTTCTTT
TRBJ1-5,TRBD1,TRBV27,few,CASSPRTGTNQPQHF,TGTGCCAGCAGTCCGCGGACAGGGACCAATCAGCCCCAGCATTTT
TRBJ2-7,TRBD2,TRBV3-1,many,CASSQRLAGGEQYF,TGTGCCAGCAGCCAACGCTTAGCGGGAGGCGAGCAGTACTTC
TRBJ2-5,TRBD2,TRBV20-1,.,CSAREQREGEEETQYF,TGCAGTGCTAGAGAACAGCGGGAGGGTGAAGAAGAGACCCAGTACTTC
TRBJ2-1,TRBD2,TRBV7-3,.,CASSGGLVGDEQFF,TGTGCCAGCAGCGGAGGACTAGTGGGGGATGAGCAGTTCTTC
TRBJ1-2,TRBD1,TRBV20-1,few,CTSGQGDGYTF,TGCACCTCCGGACAGGGTGATGGCTACACCTTC
TRBJ2-1,TRBD2,TRBV7-2,many,CASSPLGGYNEQFF,TGTGCCAGCAGCCCTTTGGGGGGGTACAATGAGCAGTTCTTC
TRBJ2-7,.,TRBV7-9,.,CASSQRSDGYEQYF,TGTGCCAGCAGCCAAAGATCGGATGGGTACGAGCAGTACTTC
TRBJ2-1,.,TRBV5-1,many,CASSVTTYNEQFF,TGCGCCAGCAGCGTGACTACATACAATGAGCAGTTCTTC
TRBJ1-2,.,TRBV29-1,.,CSAPSGGAGYGYTF,TGCAGCGCCCCTAGTGGGGGCGCAGGCTACGGCTACACCTTC
TRBJ2-1,TRBD2,TRBV7-8,few,CASSLASGLYGNEQFF,TGTGCCAGCAGCTTAGCTAGCGGGCTCTACGGCAATGAGCAGTTCTTC
TRBJ2-2,TRBD2,TRBV9,few,CASSARTSGANTGELFF,TGTGCCAGCAGCGCCCGGACTAGCGGCGCGAACACCGGGGAGCTGTTTTTT
TRBJ2-7,TRBD2,TRBV12-3/TRBV12-4,few,CATSNSGGTPYEQYF,TGTGCCACTTCGAATAGCGGGGGGACCCCCTACGAGCAGTACTTC
TRBJ1-5,.,TRBV6-2/TRBV6-3,.,CASRTRTQPQHF,TGTGCCAGCAGAACACGTACTCAGCCCCAGCATTTT
TRBJ2-7,TRBD2,TRBV30,.,CAWSARLARPYEQYF,TGTGCCTGGAGTGCAAGACTAGCGAGACCTTACGAGCAGTACTTC
TRBJ2-5,TRBD2,TRBV18,many,CASSPYLAAQETQYF,TGTGCCAGCTCACCATACCTAGCGGCCCAAGAGACCCAGTACTTC
TRBJ2-1,TRBD1,TRBV5-6,.,CASSLGTGKFF,TGTGCCAGCAGCTTGGGGACAGGGAAGTTCTTC
TRBJ2-1,.,TRBV6-5,few,CASSYGVGGLFF,TGTGCCAGCAGTTACGGCGTCGGGGGCTTGTTCTTC
TRBJ1-6,TRBD1,TRBV7-3,many,CASSAGTANSPLHF,TGTGCCAGCAGCGCCGGGACAGCTAATTCACCCCTCCACTTT
TRBJ2-1,.,TRBV11-1,few,CASSSRIRGVSAVNEQFF,TGTGCCAGCAGCTCACGAATCAGGGGGGTTTCAGCGGTCAATGAGCAGTTCTTC
TRBJ1-2,.,TRBV29-1,few,CSVEGAHSGQPYGYTF,TGCAGCGTTGAAGGGGCCCATAGCGGACAGCCCTATGGCTACACCTTC
TRBJ2-3,.,TRBV7-9,.,CASSFDRPQYF,TGTGCCAGCAGCTTTGACCGTCCGCAGTATTTT
TRBJ2-5,.,TRBV25-1,few,CASSTTGRSETQYF,TGTGCCAGCAGTACCACGGGACGTTCGGAGACCCAGTACTTC
TRBJ2-1,TRBD2,TRBV4-2,.,CASSPGAGVGNEQFF,TGTGCCAGCAGCCCTGGTGCGGGAGTGGGGAATGAGCAGTTCTTC
TRBJ2-3,TRBD1,TRBV7-2,few,CASRGQGANENTQYF,TGTGCCAGCAGGGGACAGGGGGCCAACGAAAATACGCAGTATTTT
TRBJ2-7,TRBD1,TRBV5-1,.,CASSLRDRGIEQYF,TGCGCCAGCAGCTTGAGGGACAGGGGGATCGAGCAGTACTTC
TRBJ2-3,.,TRBV4-1,few,CASSQGVGGPNTDTQYF,TGCGCCAGCAGCCAAGGCGTAGGAGGGCCCAACACAGATACGCAGTATTTT
TRBJ2-7,.,TRBV5-1,.,CASSPGHLYEQYF,TGCGCCAGCAGCCCGGGACACCTCTACGAGCAGTACTTC
TRBJ2-2,TRBD2,TRBV7-6,.,CASSFIIAGPNTGELFF,TGTGCCAGCAGCTTTATTATAGCGGGACCGAACACCGGGGAGCTGTTTTTT
TRBJ1-2,.,TRBV20-1,many,CSARHRDYGYTF,TGCAGTGCTAGACACAGGGACTATGGCTACACCTTC
TRBJ2-5,.,TRBV29-1,few,CSVSPTSAETQYF,TGCAGCGTTTCTCCTACGTCGGCGGAGACCCAGTACTTC